The entry below gives a single T cell receptor (beta chain) sequence along with its context. Its antigen is unknown. These data come from a study of T cell responses to AZD1222 COVID-19 vaccine. Study-wide context: Samples with a second dose at about 4 or about 12 weeks were pooled together. Study-wide findings and caveats: Targeting of unmutated variant regions was reportedly seen in nearly half of spike-specific TCRs. Females made up more of the donors, who were largely white British, and clonal diversity may have come out too low. There were repertoire samples only from the period after the peak T cell response.

Generated by immunoSEQ multiplex PCR, the TCRdb table keeps only in-frame clones and is missing some. The repertoire holds some 140,000 clones, with more than 85% as singletons. CDR1 and CDR2 (germline): SNHLY, FYNNEI. This CDR3 region has 13 residues. Trimming removed 6 bases from V and 7 bases from J, with 13 bases in between. The rearrangement joins TRBV2 to TRBJ2-1; TRBD2 might be the D (5 bases). The TCR sequence derives from an adult in good health. The sequencing used peripheral blood, collected on day 0 of AZD1222 vaccination. The CDR3: CASRRVQGNEQFF. CDR3 DNA: TGTGCCAGCAGGCGGGTCCAAGGGAATGAGCAGTTCTTC.